Reported below is one TCR beta chain. Its antigen is still unknown. CD8+ and CD4+ T cells from blood underwent TCR beta sequencing. The data are from a study of CD8 T cells in Susac syndrome. Random hexamers were used to reverse transcribe 0.5 to 1 ug of RNA. Across 54 Vbeta and 13 Jbeta, immunoSEQ multiplex PCR amplified TCR beta CDR3. TCRdb redid the calling of the immunoSEQ multiplex PCR reads with MiXCR, one entry per CDR3 protein. The sample yields roughly 80,000 distinct CDR3 sequences, about 94% seen once. Study-wide findings and caveats: The relatively small number of individuals in the TCR sequencing and HLA analysis was acknowledged by the study.

The length of the CDR3 is 14 residues. Trimming took off 3 bases at V and 0 bases at J, with 8 bases between the two ends. Germline V CDR1 and CDR2: DFQATT, SNEGSKA (reference sequence). The genes are TRBV20-1 and TRBJ2-2, with D unclear. The source material was CD8+ T cells from PBMCs. The receptor comes from a human donor in good health. The chain's CDR3 is CSARDRANTGELFF. CDR3 in DNA: TGCAGTGCTAGGGATAGAGCGAACACCGGGGAGCTGTTTTTT.